These 20 T cell receptor beta chains originate from one sample sequenced in a study of T cells in Graves' hyperthyroidism and ophthalmopathy. RNA transcripts were the template for amplifying TCR beta CDR3 regions. HTBI primers were used for first-round RT-PCR of the TCR CDR3. MiXCR was run by TCRdb on the multiplex PCR reads, yielding one entry per CDR3 protein. Of some 500,000 distinct CDR3 sequences in the sample, about 16% are singletons; the top ten hold approximately 30%. Sequenced sample: blood. The receptors originated from a woman aged 25 to 39 with Graves' ophthalmopathy.

At least ten counts were recorded for this clonotype. The chain combines TRBV7-2 with TRBJ2-3, with D possibly matching TRBD1 (6 bases). The CDR3 sequence is 15 residues long. V gave up 3 bases and J gave up 2 bases, with 12 bases separating them. In germline, CDR1 is SGHTA, CDR2 FQGNSA. CDR3 nucleotides: TGTGCCAGCAGCTTCGCCACAGGGCCCACAGATACGCAGTATTTT. It yields the protein CASSFATGPTDTQYF.

This clonotype was found many times. The chain joins TRBV7-2 to TRBJ2-5; 15 positions match TRBD2. CDR3 size: 16 residues. Trimming removed 5 bases from V and 7 bases from J; junction bases left unmatched: 8. CDR1 and CDR2 (germline): SGHTA, FQGNSA. The CDR3 spells CASSPGLAGGWRTQYF. The CDR3 nucleotides read TGTGCCAGCAGCCCGGGACTAGCGGGAGGTTGGAGGACCCAGTACTTC. The entire variable domain, with the rest obtained from reference TRBV7-2 and TRBJ2-5, is as follows: GAGVSQSPSNKVTEKGKDVELRCDPISGHTALYWYRQSLGQGLEFLIYFQGNSAPDKSGLPSDRFSAERTGGSVSTLTIQRTQQEDSAVYLCASSPGLAGGWRTQYFGPGTRLLVL.

This clonotype has ten or more counts. The J gene is TRBJ2-5, the V gene TRBV30, with D possibly matching TRBD1 (5 bases). This CDR3 is 11 amino acids long. The V end lost 7 bases, the J end lost 5 bases, and 11 bases lay between the germline ends. Germline V gives CDR1 GTSNPN, CDR2 SVGIG (reference sequence). The CDR3 DNA is TGTGCCTTCTCCTCAGGGGAGACCCAGTACTTC. As protein: CAFSSGETQYF.

The table lists this clonotype with many counts. This sequence joins TRBV7-2 and TRBJ2-3, with unresolved D. The CDR3 sequence is 14 residues long. Germline values: CDR1 SGHTA, CDR2 FQGNSA. V gave up 1 base and J gave up 3 bases, with 8 bases separating them. The CDR3 is CASSLEPETDTQYF. For the CDR3, the DNA is TGTGCCAGCAGCTTAGAGCCGGAGACAGATACGCAGTATTTT.

V gene TRBV7-3 combines with J gene TRBJ2-3; D is tentatively TRBD1 or TRBD2 (5 bases each). From germline, CDR1 is SGHTA and CDR2 FQGTGA. This CDR3 spans 15 amino acids. V was shortened by 5 bases and J by 8 bases, with 20 bases between the two germline ends. The CDR3 sequence: CASSLDNSGRVTQYF. CDR3 bases: TGTGCCAGCAGCCTTGACAACTCGGGGCGGGTTACGCAGTATTTT.

This clonotype was found a few times. CDR3 sequence (DNA): TGTGCCAGCAGCCTCTCCAGGGGGGCAGACTACGAGCAGTACTTC. This gives the protein CASSLSRGADYEQYF. This chain links TRBV7-9 with TRBJ2-7, with D tentatively TRBD1 (7 bases). Germline V gene lookup returns CDR1 SEHNR and CDR2 FQNEAQ (reference sequence). This CDR3 comprises 15 residues. V gave up 5 bases and J gave up 3 bases, with 17 bases separating them.

This clonotype was recorded many times. The chain couples TRBV10-3 to TRBJ2-1; D gene uncertain. The CDR3 is 16 residues long. V lost 6 bases and J 6 bases, leaving 21 bases between the germline ends. Germline CDR1 ENHRY, CDR2 SYGVKD. The CDR3 sequence: CAISAELRIAGNEQFF. CDR3 sequence (DNA): TGTGCCATCAGCGCAGAACTGAGGATAGCTGGCAATGAGCAGTTCTTC.

In its sample, this clonotype was seen a few times. The chain joins TRBV5-1 to TRBJ2-1; 7 nucleotides align to TRBD2. Germline lookup yields CDR1 SGHRS and CDR2 YFSETQ. J was trimmed by 6 bases and V by 2 bases; bases with no gene match: 5. The CDR3 is 14 amino acids. CDR3: CASSFGGSLNEQFF. The CDR3 DNA sequence: TGCGCCAGCAGCTTCGGGGGGTCCCTCAATGAGCAGTTCTTC.

This clonotype was seen ten or more times. The chain carries TRBV28 and TRBJ2-2, with a tentative D call TRBD2 (6 bases). Germline V gene data show CDR1 as MDHEN and CDR2 as SYDVKM. This CDR3 contains 18 residues. V was trimmed by 1 base and J by 2 bases, leaving 17 bases between them. The CDR3 coding sequence is TGTGCCAGCAGTTTATTCGAGCCTTTCGGGGGTAACACCGGGGAGCTGTTTTTT. This gives the protein CASSLFEPFGGNTGELFF.

The J gene is TRBJ2-7, the V gene TRBV12-3 or TRBV12-4; 10 nucleotides match TRBD1. The CDR3 has 14 amino acids. The ends lost 6 bases at V and 4 bases at J; junction bases unmatched: 6. The CDR3 is CASRPGTGEYEQYF. CDR3 in DNA: TGTGCCAGCAGACCCGGGACAGGGGAGTACGAGCAGTACTTC.

This clonotype has a count of ten or more. CDR3 sequence: CSVVSVYEQYF. The CDR3 region has the DNA TGCAGCGTTGTATCCGTCTACGAGCAGTACTTC. The genes are TRBV29-1 and TRBJ2-7; D unclear. V lost 4 bases and J lost 3, with 7 bases in between. CDR3 length equals 11 residues. The V gene's germline CDR1 is SQVTM and CDR2 ANQGSEA.

V and J are TRBV20-1 and TRBJ2-7; 9 bases are a match to TRBD1. From germline, CDR1 is DFQATT and CDR2 SNEGSKA (reference sequence). After removal of 5 bases from V and 4 bases from J, the junction contained 15 bases not matched to a gene. This CDR3 spans 16 amino acids. The CDR3 loop reads CSAPRDRDLGPYEQYF. The CDR3 coding sequence is TGCAGTGCTCCCCGGGACAGGGACCTTGGTCCGTACGAGCAGTACTTC.

Many counts were recorded for this clonotype. V gene TRBV20-1 combines with J gene TRBJ1-6, with D possibly being TRBD1 (5 bases). Germline lookup yields CDR1 DFQATT and CDR2 SNEGSKA (reference sequence). This CDR3 is 12 amino acids long. Trimming took 3 bases from V and 6 from J, leaving 6 bases between them. CDR3 in DNA: TGCAGTGCTAGTGGGGGTAATTCACCCCTCCACTTT. It codes for CSASGGNSPLHF.

This clonotype was counted a few times. The chain recombines TRBV4-2 with TRBJ2-3; possibly TRBD1 for D (6 bases). Trimming removed 6 bases at V and 3 bases at J, with 13 bases between. The germline gives CDR1 LGHNA, CDR2 YNFKEQ. This CDR3 has 14 amino acids. The chain's CDR3 is CASRNLGQTDTQYF. CDR3 coding DNA: TGTGCCAGCAGGAACCTCGGACAGACAGATACGCAGTATTTT.

The table lists this clonotype with many counts. The V call is TRBV20-1, the J call TRBJ1-1, with D unresolved. The CDR3 is 11 amino acids. Germline V CDR1 and CDR2: DFQATT, SNEGSKA (reference sequence). V shed 0 bases and J shed 11 bases, with 10 bases lying between them. The DNA of the CDR3 is TGCAGTGCTAGAGATTATCCCTTTGCTTTCTTT. It is translated as CSARDYPFAFF.

This chain links TRBV6-5 with TRBJ2-3; the D gene is possibly TRBD2 (5 bases). The CDR3 loop spans 16 amino acids. The V gene's germline CDR1 is MNHEY and CDR2 SVGAGI. Deletions cut 4 bases from V and 2 bases from J, with 16 bases between. The CDR3 DNA sequence: TGTGCCAGCAGTTCGGAGGCTCACCGTTTCACAGATACGCAGTATTTT. Amino acid sequence: CASSSEAHRFTDTQYF.

V gene TRBV6-5 combines with J gene TRBJ1-1; unclear D gene. Germline V CDR1 and CDR2: MNHEY, SVGAGI. This CDR3 contains 15 residues. The V gene lost 0 bases and the J gene lost 8 bases, with 16 bases spanning the gap. CDR3 region: CASSYSPGFSAEAFF. Written as DNA, the CDR3 is TGTGCCAGCAGTTACTCGCCGGGTTTCTCCGCCGAAGCTTTCTTT.

The V call is TRBV7-2, the J call TRBJ2-1; a weak D match, TRBD2 (6 bases). Germline V gene lookup returns CDR1 SGHTA and CDR2 FQGNSA. This CDR3 has 16 amino acids. V lost 3 bases and J 12 bases, leaving 24 bases between the germline ends. The CDR3 sequence is CASSLVVGFAGLGQFF. The CDR3 bases are TGTGCCAGCAGCTTGGTAGTCGGGTTTGCGGGATTAGGGCAGTTCTTC.

This clonotype was picked up many times. The CDR3 sequence: CASSFVSGRNEQFF. The CDR3 bases are TGTGCCAGCAGTTTTGTTAGCGGGAGGAATGAGCAGTTCTTC. This chain links TRBV28 with TRBJ2-1, with TRBD2 matching 10 bases. This CDR3 comprises 14 residues. V shed 3 bases, J shed 7 bases, and the junction held 3 bases outside the gene matches. Germline CDR1 and CDR2: MDHEN and SYDVKM.

This clonotype was detected ten times or more. The chain joins TRBV12-3 or TRBV12-4 to TRBJ2-5; possibly TRBD2 for D (6 bases). CDR3 size: 12 residues. The V end lost 6 bases, the J end lost 9 bases, and 14 bases lay between the germline ends. CDR3 amino acids: CASSRGGLAQYF. In DNA, the CDR3 is TGTGCCAGCAGCCGGGGAGGTTTGGCCCAGTACTTC.